Given below is one T cell receptor (beta chain) in context. The sample comes from a study of T-cell memory formation after mild COVID-19. MiXCR, applied by TCRdb to the 5' RACE reads, yields one record per CDR3 protein. The table lists 300,000 or so distinct CDR3 sequences, roughly 15% of them singletons. Sample: PBMCs or a T cell subset sorted from them (not recorded which). The sequence came from a man younger than 35 who had mild COVID-19 (a few samples of this study predate the infection). Cell type and time point are not known.

CDR3 in amino acids: CASSFRGTAEAFF. In DNA form, the CDR3 reads TGTGCCAGCAGTTTCAGGGGTACCGCTGAAGCTTTCTTT. This chain uses TRBV28 with TRBJ1-1; tentatively, D is TRBD1 (6 bases). CDR1 is MDHEN and CDR2 is SYDVKM in the germline V gene. The CDR3 length is 13 residues. The V end lost 3 bases, the J end lost 6 bases, and 11 bases lay between the germline ends.